This entry concerns a single T cell receptor beta chain. Assay used: immunoSEQ multiplex PCR; TCRdb lists only in-frame clones, some missing. The sample records roughly 230,000 clones, 80% to 90% being singletons. The entry originates in a study of blood T cell repertoires in COVID-19. Study-level background: Samples taken during acute and convalescent COVID-19 were collected in the United States, Italy and Spain. The analysed material was cDNA or gDNA that came from T cells, B-cell-depleted T cells, or PBMCs.

V lost 3 bases, J lost 6 bases, and 9 bases stayed unmatched. The CDR3 extends over 15 amino acids. Germline lookup yields CDR1 KGHSH and CDR2 LQKENI. This sequence originates from a man aged 50 or older with acute or convalescent COVID-19. The sequencing input was peripheral blood. The chain has TRBV18 and TRBJ2-7; 9 nucleotides line up with TRBD1. The CDR3 loop reads CASSPGTGTGSEQYF. The CDR3, as DNA: TGTGCCAGCTCACCCGGGACAGGGACGGGAAGCGAGCAGTACTTC.